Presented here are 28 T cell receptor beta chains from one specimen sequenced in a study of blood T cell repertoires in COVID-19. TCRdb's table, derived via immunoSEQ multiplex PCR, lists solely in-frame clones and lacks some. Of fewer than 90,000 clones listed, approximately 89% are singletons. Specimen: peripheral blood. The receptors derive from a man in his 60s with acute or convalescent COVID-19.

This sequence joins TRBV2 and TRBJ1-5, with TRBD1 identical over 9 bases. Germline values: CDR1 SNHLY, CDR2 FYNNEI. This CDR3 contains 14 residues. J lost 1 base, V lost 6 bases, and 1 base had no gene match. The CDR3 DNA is TGTGCCAGCAGGGGGACAGGGAGCAATCAGCCCCAGCATTTT. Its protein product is CASRGTGSNQPQHF.

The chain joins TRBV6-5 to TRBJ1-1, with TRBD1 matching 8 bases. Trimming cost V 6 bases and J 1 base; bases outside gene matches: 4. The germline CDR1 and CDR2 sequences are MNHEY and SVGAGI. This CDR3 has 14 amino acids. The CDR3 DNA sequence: TGTGCCAGCAGGGCTGACAGGGGGAACACTGAAGCTTTCTTT. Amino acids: CASRADRGNTEAFF.

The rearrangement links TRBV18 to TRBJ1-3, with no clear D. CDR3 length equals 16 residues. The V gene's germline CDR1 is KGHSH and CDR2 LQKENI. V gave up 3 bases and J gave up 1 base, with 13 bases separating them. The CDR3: CASSPTGIGSGNTIYF. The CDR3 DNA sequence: TGTGCCAGCTCACCGACGGGGATAGGTTCTGGAAACACCATATATTTT.

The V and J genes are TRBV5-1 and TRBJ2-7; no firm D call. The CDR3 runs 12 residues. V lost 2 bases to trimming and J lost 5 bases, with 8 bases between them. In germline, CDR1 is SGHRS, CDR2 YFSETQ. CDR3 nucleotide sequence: TGCGCCAGCAGCTTTTTGTCGGACGAGCAGTACTTC. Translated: CASSFLSDEQYF.

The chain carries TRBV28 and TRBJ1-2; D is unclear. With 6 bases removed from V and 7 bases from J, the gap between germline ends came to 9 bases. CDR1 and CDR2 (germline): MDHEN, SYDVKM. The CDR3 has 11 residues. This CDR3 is CASSVASGYTF. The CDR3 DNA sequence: TGTGCCAGCAGCGTAGCGTCTGGCTACACCTTC.

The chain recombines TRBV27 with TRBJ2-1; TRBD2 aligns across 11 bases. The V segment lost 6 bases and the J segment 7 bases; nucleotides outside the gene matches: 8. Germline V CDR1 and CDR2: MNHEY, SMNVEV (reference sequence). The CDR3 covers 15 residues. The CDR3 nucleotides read TGTGCCAGCAGCATAGGGACTAGCGGAAGGAATGAGCAGTTCTTC. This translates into CASSIGTSGRNEQFF.

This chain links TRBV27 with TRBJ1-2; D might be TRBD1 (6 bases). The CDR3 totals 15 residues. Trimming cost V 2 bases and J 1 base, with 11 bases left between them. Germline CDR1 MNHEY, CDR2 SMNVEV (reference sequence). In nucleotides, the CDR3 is TGTGCCAGCAGTTTAGTGGGGGCAAATAACTATGGCTACACCTTC. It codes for CASSLVGANNYGYTF.

The CDR3 region has the DNA TGTGCCATCAGTGAGACCTTGGACTTCTCTAGCACAGATACGCAGTATTTT. Amino acids: CAISETLDFSSTDTQYF. The rearrangement uses TRBV10-3 and TRBJ2-3; D perhaps matches TRBD2 (5 bases). V lost 2 bases to trimming and J lost 0 bases, with 15 bases between them. Germline V gene data show CDR1 as ENHRY and CDR2 as SYGVKD. The CDR3 is 17 amino acids.

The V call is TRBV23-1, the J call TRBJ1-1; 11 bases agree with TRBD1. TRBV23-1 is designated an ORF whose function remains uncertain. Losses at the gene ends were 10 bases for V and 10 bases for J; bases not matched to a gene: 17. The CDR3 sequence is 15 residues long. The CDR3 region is CATRLWDRGDCGAFF. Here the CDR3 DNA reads TGCGCCACCAGATTGTGGGACAGGGGGGATTGTGGAGCTTTCTTT.

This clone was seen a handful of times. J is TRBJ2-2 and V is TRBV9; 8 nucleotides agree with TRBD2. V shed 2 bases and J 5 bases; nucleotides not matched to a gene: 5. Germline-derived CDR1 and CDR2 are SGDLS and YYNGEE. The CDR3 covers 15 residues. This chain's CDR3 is CASSVGLVGTGELFF. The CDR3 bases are TGTGCCAGCAGCGTGGGACTAGTCGGGACCGGGGAGCTGTTTTTT.

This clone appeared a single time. CDR3: CASKRREEVGNNEQFF. Here the CDR3 DNA reads TGTGCCAGTAAAAGGCGGGAAGAGGTTGGGAACAATGAGCAGTTCTTC. The chain joins TRBV19 to TRBJ2-1; possible D gene TRBD2, 6 bases. CDR3 length: 16 residues. The germline V gene encodes CDR1 LNHDA and CDR2 SQIVND (reference sequence). Between the trimmed V and J ends, which lost 7 bases and 5 bases, there was a span of 21 bases.

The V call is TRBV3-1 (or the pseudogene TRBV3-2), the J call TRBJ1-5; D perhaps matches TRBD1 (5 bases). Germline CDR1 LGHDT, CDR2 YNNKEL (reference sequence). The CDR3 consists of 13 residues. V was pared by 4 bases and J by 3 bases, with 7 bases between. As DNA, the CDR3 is TGTGCCAGCAGCCGGGGACTCAATCAGCCCCAGCATTTT. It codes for CASSRGLNQPQHF.

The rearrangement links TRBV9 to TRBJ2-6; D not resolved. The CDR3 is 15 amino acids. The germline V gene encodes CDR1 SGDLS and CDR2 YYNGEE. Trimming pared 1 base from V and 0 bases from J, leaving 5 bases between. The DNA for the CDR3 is TGTGCCAGCAGCGTACACAACTCTGGGGCCAACGTCCTGACTTTC. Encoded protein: CASSVHNSGANVLTF.

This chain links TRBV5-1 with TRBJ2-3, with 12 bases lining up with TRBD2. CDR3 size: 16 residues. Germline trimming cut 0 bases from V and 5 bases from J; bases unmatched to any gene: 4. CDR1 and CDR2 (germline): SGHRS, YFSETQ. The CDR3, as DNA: TGCGCCAGCAGCTTGGTCACTAGCGGGGGGCGAGATACGCAGTATTTT. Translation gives CASSLVTSGGRDTQYF. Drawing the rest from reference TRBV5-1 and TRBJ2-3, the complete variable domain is KAGVTQTPRYLIKTRGQQVTLSCSPISGHRSVSWYQQTPGQGLQFLFEYFSETQRNKGNFPGRFSGRQFSNSRSEMNVSTLELGDSALYLCASSLVTSGGRDTQYFGPGTRLTVL.

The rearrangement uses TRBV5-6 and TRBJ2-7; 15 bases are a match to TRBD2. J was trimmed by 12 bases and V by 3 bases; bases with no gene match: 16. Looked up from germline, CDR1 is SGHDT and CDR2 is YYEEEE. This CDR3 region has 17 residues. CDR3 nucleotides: TGTGCCAGCAGCTCAGAGGGCACCGGGACTAGCGGGAGGAGGATGTACTTC. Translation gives CASSSEGTGTSGRRMYF.

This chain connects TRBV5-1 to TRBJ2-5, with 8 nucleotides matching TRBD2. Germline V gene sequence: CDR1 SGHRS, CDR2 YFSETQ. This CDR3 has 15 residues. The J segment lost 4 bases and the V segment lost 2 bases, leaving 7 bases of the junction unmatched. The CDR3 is CASSLVAGSGETQYF. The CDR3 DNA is TGCGCCAGCAGCTTAGTAGCGGGGTCGGGAGAGACCCAGTACTTC.

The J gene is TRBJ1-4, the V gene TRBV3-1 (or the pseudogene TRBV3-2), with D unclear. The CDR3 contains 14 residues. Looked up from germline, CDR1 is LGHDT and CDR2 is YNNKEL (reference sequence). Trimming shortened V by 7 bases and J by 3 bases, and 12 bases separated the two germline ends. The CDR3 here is CASTPGGSNEKLFF. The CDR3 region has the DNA TGTGCCAGCACCCCCGGCGGCTCTAATGAAAAACTGTTTTTT.

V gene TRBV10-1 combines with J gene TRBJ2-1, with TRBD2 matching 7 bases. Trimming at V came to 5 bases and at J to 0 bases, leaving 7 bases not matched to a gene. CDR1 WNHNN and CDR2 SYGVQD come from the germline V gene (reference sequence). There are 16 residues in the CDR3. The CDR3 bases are TGCGCCAGCAGTTCGGACGGGGGGAGCTCCTACAATGAGCAGTTCTTC. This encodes CASSSDGGSSYNEQFF.

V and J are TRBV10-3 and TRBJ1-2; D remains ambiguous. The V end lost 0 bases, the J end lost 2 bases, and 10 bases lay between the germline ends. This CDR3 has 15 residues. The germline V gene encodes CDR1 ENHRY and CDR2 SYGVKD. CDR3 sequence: CAISESAAKNYGYTF. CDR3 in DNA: TGTGCCATCAGTGAGTCGGCAGCGAAGAACTATGGCTACACCTTC.

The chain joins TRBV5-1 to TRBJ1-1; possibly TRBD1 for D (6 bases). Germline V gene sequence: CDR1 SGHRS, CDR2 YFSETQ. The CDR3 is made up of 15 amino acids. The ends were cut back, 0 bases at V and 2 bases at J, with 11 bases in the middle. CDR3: CASSLVRQVNTEAFF. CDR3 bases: TGCGCCAGCAGCTTGGTCCGACAGGTAAACACTGAAGCTTTCTTT.

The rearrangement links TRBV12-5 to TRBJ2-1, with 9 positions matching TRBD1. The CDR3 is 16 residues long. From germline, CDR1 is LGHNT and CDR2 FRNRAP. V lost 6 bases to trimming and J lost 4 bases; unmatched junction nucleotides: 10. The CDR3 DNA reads TGTGCTAGTGGCACCGGTCCCGGGACAGGGTACAATGAGCAGTTCTTC. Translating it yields CASGTGPGTGYNEQFF. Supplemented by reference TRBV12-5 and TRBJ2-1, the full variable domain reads DARVTQTPRHKVTEMGQEVTMRCQPILGHNTVFWYRQTMMQGLELLAYFRNRAPLDDSGMPKDRFSAEMPDATLATLKIQPSEPRDSAVYFCASGTGPGTGYNEQFFGPGTRLTVL.

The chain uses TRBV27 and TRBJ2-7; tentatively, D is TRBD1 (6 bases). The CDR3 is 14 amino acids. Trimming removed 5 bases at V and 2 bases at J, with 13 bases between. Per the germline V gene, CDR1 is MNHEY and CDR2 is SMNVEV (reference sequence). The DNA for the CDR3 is TGTGCCAGCAGTCCCCCGGGACACCCCTACGAGCAGTACTTC. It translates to CASSPPGHPYEQYF.

The DNA for the CDR3 is TGTGCCAGCAGCCTAAGGGGGACAGAAGGGCAGCCCCAGCATTTT. Protein: CASSLRGTEGQPQHF. This sequence joins TRBV9 and TRBJ1-5; 7 bases align to TRBD1. In germline, CDR1 is SGDLS, CDR2 YYNGEE. V was clipped by 4 bases and J by 7 bases; unmatched bases: 11. The CDR3 is 15 residues long.

Written as DNA, the CDR3 is TGTGCCACCAGTGATCGCGAAAGCTCCTACAATGAGCAGTTCTTC. This translates into CATSDRESSYNEQFF. The rearrangement links TRBV24-1 to TRBJ2-1; D not certain. V lost 3 bases and J lost 0, with 8 bases in between. The CDR3 is 15 residues long. The V gene's germline CDR1 is KGHDR and CDR2 SFDVKD.

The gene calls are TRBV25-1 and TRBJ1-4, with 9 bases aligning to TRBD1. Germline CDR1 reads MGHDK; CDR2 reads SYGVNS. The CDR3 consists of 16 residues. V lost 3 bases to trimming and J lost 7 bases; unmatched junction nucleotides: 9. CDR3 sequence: CASSEFLQGAVEKLFF. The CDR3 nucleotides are TGTGCCAGCAGTGAGTTTTTACAGGGGGCAGTTGAAAAACTGTTTTTT.

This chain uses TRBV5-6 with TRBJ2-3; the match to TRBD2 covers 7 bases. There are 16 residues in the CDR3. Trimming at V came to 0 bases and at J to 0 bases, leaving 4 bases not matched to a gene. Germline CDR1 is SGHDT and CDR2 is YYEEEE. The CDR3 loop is CASSLVLAGSTDTQYF. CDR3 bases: TGTGCCAGCAGCTTGGTATTAGCGGGCAGCACAGATACGCAGTATTTT.

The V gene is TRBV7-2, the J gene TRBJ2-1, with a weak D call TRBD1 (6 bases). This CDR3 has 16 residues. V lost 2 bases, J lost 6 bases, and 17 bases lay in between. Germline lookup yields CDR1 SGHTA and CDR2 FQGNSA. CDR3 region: CASSLFPGQTLNEQFF. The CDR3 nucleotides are TGTGCCAGCAGCTTATTTCCGGGACAAACACTCAATGAGCAGTTCTTC.

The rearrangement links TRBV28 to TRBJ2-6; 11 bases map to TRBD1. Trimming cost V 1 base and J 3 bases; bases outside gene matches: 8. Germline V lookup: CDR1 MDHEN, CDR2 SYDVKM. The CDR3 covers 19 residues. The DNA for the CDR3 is TGTGCCAGCAGTTTATCCCTCGGGACAGGGGGTAATGGGGCCAACGTCCTGACTTTC. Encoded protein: CASSLSLGTGGNGANVLTF.